These 29 T cell receptor beta chains came from one sample sequenced in a study of T-cell memory formation after mild COVID-19. A single record per CDR3 protein comes from TCRdb applying MiXCR to the 5' RACE reads. Of roughly 170,000 distinct CDR3 sequences in the sample, around 18% are singletons; the top ten hold roughly 3.9%. The sample taken for sequencing was PBMCs or a T cell subset sorted from them (not recorded which). The receptors were sampled from a man between 18 and 29 years old who had mild COVID-19 (a few samples of this study predate the infection). Cell type and time point are not known.

This chain joins TRBV7-2 and TRBJ2-7; weak D call: TRBD2 (6 bases). The CDR3 is 14 residues long. V lost 2 bases and J 6 bases, leaving 14 bases between the germline ends. CDR1 and CDR2 (germline): SGHTA, FQGNSA. In nucleotides, the CDR3 is TGTGCCAGCAGCTTACGAGGCGGGGATACCGAGCAGTACTTC. It specifies CASSLRGGDTEQYF. The full variable domain, with the rest looked up from reference TRBV7-2 and TRBJ2-7, is GAGVSQSPSNKVTEKGKDVELRCDPISGHTALYWYRQSLGQGLEFLIYFQGNSAPDKSGLPSDRFSAERTGGSVSTLTIQRTQQEDSAVYLCASSLRGGDTEQYFGPGTRLTVT.

The V gene is TRBV10-3, the J gene TRBJ1-5; TRBD1 might be the D (6 bases). Germline V gives CDR1 ENHRY, CDR2 SYGVKD. Trimming took 7 bases from V and 1 from J, leaving 8 bases between them. This CDR3 has 13 amino acids. The CDR3: CAIKGESNQPQHF. For the CDR3, the DNA is TGTGCCATCAAGGGGGAAAGCAATCAGCCCCAGCATTTT.

This clonotype was picked up a small number of times. The rearrangement uses TRBV6-2 or TRBV6-3 and TRBJ1-6, with 9 bases identical to TRBD1. This CDR3 is 15 amino acids long. J gave up 10 bases and V 5 bases, and 9 bases lay outside the gene matches. Germline CDR1 is MNHEY and CDR2 is SVGEGT. This chain's CDR3 is CASSPLDRGGSPLHF. The CDR3 DNA is TGTGCCAGCAGTCCTCTGGACAGGGGAGGATCACCCCTCCACTTT.

This rearrangement joins TRBV6-5 to TRBJ2-1; 10 nucleotides line up with TRBD1. V shed 6 bases, J shed 6 bases, and the junction held 2 bases outside the gene matches. The germline V gene encodes CDR1 MNHEY and CDR2 SVGAGI. The CDR3 is 13 amino acids. The CDR3 region is CASRRTGGNEQFF. The CDR3 region has the DNA TGTGCCAGCAGAAGGACAGGGGGCAATGAGCAGTTCTTC.

This rearrangement joins TRBV2 to TRBJ1-2; perhaps TRBD1 as D (6 bases). V dropped 6 bases and J dropped 4 bases, with 12 bases sitting between them. This CDR3 contains 13 residues. Germline assignment: CDR1 SNHLY and CDR2 FYNNEI. DNA of the CDR3: TGTGCCAGCAGGGACACAGGGTTCTATGGCTACACCTTC. Its translation is CASRDTGFYGYTF.

The chain is built from TRBV6-5 and TRBJ1-3, with 8 bases matching TRBD1. V lost 6 bases and J lost 0; bases outside the gene matches: 4. The CDR3 is made up of 15 amino acids. CDR1 and CDR2 from the germline V gene are MNHEY and SVGAGI. CDR3 nucleotides: TGTGCCAGCAGGGATACAGGGGGCTCTGGAAACACCATATATTTT. Its protein product is CASRDTGGSGNTIYF.

This chain uses TRBV5-1 with TRBJ1-1, with 7 bases fitting TRBD1. The germline V gene encodes CDR1 SGHRS and CDR2 YFSETQ. The CDR3 is made up of 15 amino acids. Losses at the gene ends were 0 bases for V and 4 bases for J; bases not matched to a gene: 6. The CDR3 sequence is CASSLATGWSTEAFF. DNA of the CDR3: TGCGCCAGCAGCTTGGCGACAGGGTGGAGCACTGAAGCTTTCTTT.

This clonotype was picked up a small number of times. The rearrangement uses TRBV6-5 and TRBJ2-5; TRBD2 agrees at 7 bases. CDR3 length: 12 amino acids. V gave up 6 bases and J gave up 5 bases; unmatched junction bases: 3. CDR1 is MNHEY, CDR2 SVGAGI, per germline. This CDR3 is CASSGGIETQYF. In DNA, the CDR3 is TGTGCCAGCAGCGGGGGGATTGAGACCCAGTACTTC.

The rearrangement uses TRBV11-2 and TRBJ1-2; a possible D gene is TRBD1 (6 bases). The CDR3 extends over 15 amino acids. CDR1 and CDR2 from the germline V gene are SGHAT and FQNNGV. V dropped 1 base and J dropped 4 bases, with 13 bases sitting between them. The CDR3 here is CASSLGPGQGYGYTF. The CDR3 nucleotides read TGTGCCAGCAGCTTAGGGCCGGGACAAGGCTATGGCTACACCTTC.

This clonotype was seen only a few times. V is TRBV11-2 and J is TRBJ2-7, with a tentative D call TRBD1 (6 bases). Per germline, CDR1 SGHAT and CDR2 FQNNGV. V lost 5 bases and J 3 bases, leaving 14 bases between the germline ends. The CDR3 is 14 residues long. For the CDR3, the DNA is TGTGCCAGCAGCCGATCTACAGGGCACTACGAGCAGTACTTC. Its protein product is CASSRSTGHYEQYF.

This rearrangement joins TRBV20-1 to TRBJ1-4, with D tentatively TRBD1 (5 bases). This CDR3 has 14 residues. CDR1 is DFQATT, CDR2 SNEGSKA, per germline (reference sequence). The CDR3 is CSIRSGTVNEKLFF. The CDR3, as DNA: TGCAGCATCCGATCCGGGACGGTGAATGAAAAACTGTTTTTT.

This clonotype has a handful of counts. The chain is built from TRBV19 and TRBJ2-3; 8 nucleotides match TRBD2. V shed 5 bases and J 3 bases; nucleotides not matched to a gene: 19. Germline V gene sequence: CDR1 LNHDA, CDR2 SQIVND (reference sequence). This CDR3 spans 19 amino acids. CDR3 coding DNA: TGTGCCAGTAGTCCGAGAAGGTCTTCTGCGGGGGGTACGACAGATACGCAGTATTTT. Protein sequence: CASSPRRSSAGGTTDTQYF.

This clonotype was seen repeatedly, ten times or more. The chain recombines TRBV20-1 with TRBJ1-6; 10 nucleotides agree with TRBD1. V gave up 5 bases and J gave up 7 bases; unmatched junction bases: 5. The CDR3 runs 14 residues. Per germline, CDR1 DFQATT and CDR2 SNEGSKA (reference sequence). The CDR3 nucleotides are TGCAGTGCTCCGACAGGGGGCATAAATTCACCCCTCCACTTT. It encodes CSAPTGGINSPLHF.

A single count supports this clonotype. The chain carries TRBV5-6 and TRBJ1-4; D uncertain. V lost 3 bases, J lost 3 bases, and 12 bases lay in between. The CDR3 is 15 amino acids. Germline values: CDR1 SGHDT, CDR2 YYEEEE. DNA of the CDR3: TGTGCCAGCAGCTGGGAGGGCGTGCCTAATGAAAAACTGTTTTTT. Translation gives CASSWEGVPNEKLFF.

The chain combines TRBV6-5 with TRBJ2-7; D may be TRBD1 (5 bases). V was shortened by 6 bases and J by 3 bases, with 12 bases between the two germline ends. The germline V gene encodes CDR1 MNHEY and CDR2 SVGAGI. This CDR3 has 13 residues. As DNA, the CDR3 is TGTGCCAGCAGCGCCCCAGGGAACTACGAGCAGTACTTC. Translation gives CASSAPGNYEQYF.

The chain carries TRBV2 and TRBJ2-7; D is perhaps TRBD1 or TRBD2 (5 bases each). Germline loops: CDR1 SNHLY, CDR2 FYNNEI. CDR3 length: 12 amino acids. Trimming took 8 bases from V and 4 from J, leaving 12 bases between them. The DNA of the CDR3 is TGTGCCAGCGGGGGTACTGTTTACGAGCAGTACTTC. The encoded protein is CASGGTVYEQYF. Together with reference TRBV2 and TRBJ2-7, the CDR3 gives the full variable domain: EPEVTQTPSHQVTQMGQEVILRCVPISNHLYFYWYRQILGQKVEFLVSFYNNEISEKSEIFDDQFSVERPDGSNFTLKIRSTKLEDSAMYFCASGGTVYEQYFGPGTRLTVT.

This clonotype appeared many times. V gene TRBV6-5 combines with J gene TRBJ2-7; D is unresolved. The CDR3 is 16 residues long. Trimming stripped 6 bases from V and 0 bases from J, with 18 bases between. Germline CDR1 MNHEY, CDR2 SVGAGI. CDR3 sequence: CASSPLGRVGSYEQYF. The CDR3 region has the DNA TGTGCCAGCAGCCCACTGGGCCGGGTAGGCTCCTACGAGCAGTACTTC.

In nucleotides, the CDR3 is TGTGCCAGCAGCTTAGAGCGGGGGGGCGACACAGATACGCAGTATTTT. Amino acid sequence: CASSLERGGDTDTQYF. This sequence joins TRBV7-2 and TRBJ2-3, with 10 positions matching TRBD2. The V and J ends lost 1 base and 2 bases, in that order; junction bases with no gene match: 3. Germline lookup yields CDR1 SGHTA and CDR2 FQGNSA. There are 16 residues in the CDR3.

The rearrangement links TRBV6-6 to TRBJ1-1; 8 nucleotides align to TRBD1. J was trimmed by 0 bases and V by 5 bases; bases with no gene match: 8. The germline V gene has CDR1 MNHNY and CDR2 SVGAGI (reference sequence). The CDR3 is 16 amino acids. CDR3 sequence reads: CASSTSTTGVNTEAFF. The CDR3 nucleotides are TGTGCCAGCAGTACCTCAACGACAGGGGTGAACACTGAAGCTTTCTTT.

J is TRBJ1-2 and V is TRBV5-5; 7 bases match TRBD1. This CDR3 region has 13 residues. J gave up 4 bases and V 6 bases, and 6 bases lay outside the gene matches. Germline V lookup: CDR1 SGHKS, CDR2 YYEKEE (reference sequence). CDR3 in DNA: TGTGCCAGCAATGAATACAGGGGCTATGGCTACACCTTC. This codes for CASNEYRGYGYTF. Combining the CDR3 with reference TRBV5-5 and TRBJ1-2 gives the whole variable domain DAGVTQSPTHLIKTRGQQVTLRCSPISGHKSVSWYQQVLGQGPQFIFQYYEKEERGRGNFPDRFSARQFPNYSSELNVNALLLGDSALYLCASNEYRGYGYTFGSGTRLTVV.

Only a few counts were recorded for this clonotype. The J gene is TRBJ1-1, the V gene TRBV12-3 or TRBV12-4; D ambiguous. This CDR3 spans 14 amino acids. V was pared by 3 bases and J by 1 base, with 9 bases between. The CDR3 sequence is CASSFLGRNTEAFF. In DNA, the CDR3 is TGTGCCAGCAGTTTTTTAGGGAGGAACACTGAAGCTTTCTTT.

The sample holds a few counts of this clonotype. The chain combines TRBV7-8 with TRBJ1-5; the D is unclear. V lost 1 base, J lost 1 base, and 23 bases lay in between. Germline CDR1 is SGHVS and CDR2 is FQNEAQ. This CDR3 has 20 residues. In nucleotides, the CDR3 is TGTGCCAGCAGCTTAGGTCCTAGTGCCAGCGGGATATTAAGCAATCAGCCCCAGCATTTT. Its protein is CASSLGPSASGILSNQPQHF.

This chain uses TRBV20-1 with TRBJ2-6; D not certain. V dropped 6 bases and J dropped 17 bases, with 17 bases sitting between them. Germline loops: CDR1 DFQATT, CDR2 SNEGSKA (reference sequence). The CDR3 length is 11 residues. The CDR3 DNA reads as TGCAGTGCACGGTCAGGATTACCGTTGACTTTC. Its translation is CSARSGLPLTF.

The chain links TRBV12-3 or TRBV12-4 to TRBJ2-1; weak D call: TRBD2 (7 bases). V was trimmed by 7 bases and J by 7 bases, leaving 26 bases between them. This CDR3 contains 17 residues. For the CDR3, the DNA is TGTGCCAGCACCAGCACCGTAGCTGGGGGGGCCGGGAATGAGCAGTTCTTC. Encoded protein: CASTSTVAGGAGNEQFF.

This clonotype was observed a few times. The V call is TRBV4-1, the J call TRBJ2-5; D is ambiguous. From germline, CDR1 is MGHRA and CDR2 YSYEKL. The CDR3 spans 13 residues. The V end was cut by 1 base, the J end by 4 bases, with 7 bases between. The CDR3 reads CASSQAWSETQYF. The CDR3 bases are TGCGCCAGCAGCCAAGCTTGGTCAGAGACCCAGTACTTC.

This clonotype was counted many times. The chain is built from TRBV20-1 and TRBJ2-4; D is uncertain. V lost 6 bases and J 8 bases, leaving 20 bases between the germline ends. Germline V gene sequence: CDR1 DFQATT, CDR2 SNEGSKA (reference sequence). The CDR3 runs 14 residues. The CDR3 nucleotides read TGCAGTGCCCAATCGGGCAGTTCAACGGACATTCAGTACTTC. Protein: CSAQSGSSTDIQYF.

This clonotype was observed a few times. This chain uses TRBV12-3 or TRBV12-4 with TRBJ1-2, with unresolved D. CDR3 length: 13 residues. The V gene lost 8 bases and the J gene lost 5 bases, with 15 bases spanning the gap. The DNA for the CDR3 is TGTGCCAGCGGGCGGGGAGCACAGTATGGCTACACCTTC. The encoded protein is CASGRGAQYGYTF.

The chain carries TRBV2 and TRBJ2-3; D may be TRBD1 (5 bases). The germline CDR1 and CDR2 sequences are SNHLY and FYNNEI. The CDR3 is made up of 15 amino acids. V was trimmed by 9 bases and J by 4 bases, leaving 20 bases between them. CDR3 protein: CASGSAAGPPDTQYF. The CDR3 nucleotides are TGTGCCAGTGGGTCTGCGGCAGGGCCGCCAGATACGCAGTATTTT.

This clonotype was observed a few times. This chain joins TRBV10-2 and TRBJ2-5, with TRBD2 identical over 9 bases. Germline values: CDR1 WSHSY, CDR2 SAAADI. V shed 5 bases and J 2 bases; nucleotides not matched to a gene: 9. CDR3 length: 16 residues. As DNA, the CDR3 is TGCGCCAGCAGTACCGGGACTAGCCTTTCTCAAGAGACCCAGTACTTC. Its protein product is CASSTGTSLSQETQYF.